The clone carrying this T cell receptor beta chain was observed at least ten times. V lost 6 bases, J lost 1 base, and 3 bases stayed unmatched. The CDR3 is made up of 14 amino acids. Germline CDR1 is DFQATT and CDR2 is SNEGSKA (reference sequence). This specimen belongs to a study of response to subunit inactivated influenza vaccine. TCRdb reprocessed the RT-PCR reads via MiXCR and lists one record per CDR3 protein. The table records roughly 550,000 distinct CDR3 sequences, 20% to 25% of them present only once. The same sample was also studied in work on T cells expressing NK-cell markers. This second report adds: Beta-chain TCR cDNA was generated via 5'RACE template switching with UMIs.

This TCR derives from a man aged 50 or older who received an inactivated influenza vaccine. The chain joins TRBV20-1 to TRBJ2-1, with 10 bases identical to TRBD2. The starting material was CD4+ T cells sorted from PBMCs, obtained roughly 12 days after vaccination. The CDR3 DNA sequence: TGCAGTGCGCCGGGACTAGCGTCCTACAATGAGCAGTTCTTC. It encodes CSAPGLASYNEQFF.